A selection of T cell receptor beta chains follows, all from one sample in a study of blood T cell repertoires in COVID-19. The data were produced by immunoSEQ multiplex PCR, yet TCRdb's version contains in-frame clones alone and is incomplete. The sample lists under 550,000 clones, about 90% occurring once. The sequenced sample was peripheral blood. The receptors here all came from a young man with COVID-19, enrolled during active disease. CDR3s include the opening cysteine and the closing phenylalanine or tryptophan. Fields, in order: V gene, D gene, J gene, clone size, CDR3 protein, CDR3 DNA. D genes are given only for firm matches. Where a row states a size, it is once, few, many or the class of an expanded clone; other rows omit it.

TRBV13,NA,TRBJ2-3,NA,CASSRNRANTQYF,TGTGCCAGCAGCCGAAACCGAGCCAATACGCAGTATTTT
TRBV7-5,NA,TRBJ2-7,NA,CVRSPQPRRYEQYF,TGTGTCAGAAGCCCTCAACCCAGGAGGTACGAGCAGTACTTC
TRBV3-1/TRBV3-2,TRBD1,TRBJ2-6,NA,CASIGRRDREASGANVLTF,TGTGCCAGCATAGGACGTCGGGACAGGGAGGCGTCCGGGGCCAACGTCCTGACTTTC
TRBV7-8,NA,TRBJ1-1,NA,CASSPKGDPNTEAFF,TGTGCCAGCAGCCCTAAGGGGGACCCGAACACTGAAGCTTTCTTT
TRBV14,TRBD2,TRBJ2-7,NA,CASSLTGTRYWKQYF,TGTGCCAGCAGCCTCACCGGGACTAGGTACTGGAAGCAGTACTTC
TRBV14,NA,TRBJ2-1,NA,CASSQGFSTGNEQFF,TGTGCCAGCAGCCAAGGCTTCTCGACCGGGAATGAGCAGTTCTTC
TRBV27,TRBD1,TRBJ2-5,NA,CASRKGTAIQGTQYF,TGTGCCAGCAGGAAAGGGACAGCAATCCAAGGGACCCAGTACTTC
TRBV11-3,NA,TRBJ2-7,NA,CASSAPQGYEQYF,TGTGCCAGCAGCGCCCCACAGGGCTACGAGCAGTACTTC
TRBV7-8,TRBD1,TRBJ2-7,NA,CASSLAWDSLTYEQYF,TGTGCCAGCAGCTTAGCCTGGGACAGCCTAACCTACGAGCAGTACTTC
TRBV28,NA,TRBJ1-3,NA,CASSPGGSSGNTIYF,TGTGCCAGCAGCCCTGGAGGGAGCTCAGGAAACACCATATATTTT
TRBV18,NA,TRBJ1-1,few,CASRDSLDTEAFF,TGTGCCAGCCGTGACAGTTTGGACACTGAAGCTTTCTTT
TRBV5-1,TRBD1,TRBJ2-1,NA,CASSTGQKIEQFF,TGCGCCAGCAGCACGGGACAGAAGATTGAGCAGTTCTTC
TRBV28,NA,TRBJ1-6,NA,CASSPSWGRSSPLHF,TGTGCCAGCAGCCCCTCTTGGGGGAGGAGTTCACCCCTCCACTTT
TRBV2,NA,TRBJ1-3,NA,CASSAEQLGNTIYF,TGTGCCAGCAGTGCTGAACAGCTTGGAAACACCATATATTTT
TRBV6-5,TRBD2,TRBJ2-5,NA,CASTLSGGAGETQYF,TGTGCCAGCACCCTGAGCGGGGGGGCCGGGGAGACCCAGTACTTC
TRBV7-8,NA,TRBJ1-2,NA,CASSSARRDGYTF,TGTGCCAGCAGCTCCGCCCGGCGGGATGGCTACACCTTC
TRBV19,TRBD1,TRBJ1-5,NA,CASRRTGTDSNQPQHF,TGTGCCAGTAGGAGAACAGGGACAGACAGCAATCAGCCCCAGCATTTT
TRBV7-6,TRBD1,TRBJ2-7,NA,CASSLVSPRRDRGKYEQYF,TGTGCCAGCAGCTTAGTATCCCCACGCCGGGACAGGGGGAAGTACGAGCAGTACTTC
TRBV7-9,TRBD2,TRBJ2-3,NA,CASSFRLAKTDTQYF,TGTGCCAGCAGCTTCCGACTAGCGAAAACAGATACGCAGTATTTT
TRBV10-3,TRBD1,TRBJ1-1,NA,CAIMGQSNTEAFF,TGTGCCATCATGGGACAGTCGAACACTGAAGCTTTCTTT
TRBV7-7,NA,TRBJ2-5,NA,CASTPEGGLTQYF,TGTGCCAGCACCCCAGAAGGAGGTTTGACCCAGTACTTC
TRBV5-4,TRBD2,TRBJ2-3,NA,CASSWGLAGGRGSTDTQYF,TGTGCCAGCAGCTGGGGACTAGCGGGGGGCAGGGGCAGCACAGATACGCAGTATTTT
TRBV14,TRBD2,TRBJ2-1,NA,CASSQDRPSGRGVAYNEQFF,TGTGCCAGCAGCCAAGACCGGCCTAGCGGGAGAGGTGTAGCCTACAATGAGCAGTTCTTC
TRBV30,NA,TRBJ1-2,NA,CAWTPGAIGYTF,TGTGCCTGGACCCCAGGGGCGATTGGCTACACCTTC
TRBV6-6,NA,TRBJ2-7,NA,CASSYGGQLEQYF,TGTGCCAGCAGTTACGGGGGACAACTCGAGCAGTACTTC
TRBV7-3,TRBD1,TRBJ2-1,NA,CASSKTGGNNEQFF,TGTGCCAGCAGCAAGACAGGGGGCAACAATGAGCAGTTCTTC
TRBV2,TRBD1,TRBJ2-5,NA,CASGPFTGVAETQYF,TGTGCCAGTGGCCCTTTCACAGGGGTCGCAGAGACCCAGTACTTC